This T cell receptor beta chain was sequenced for a study of spatial heterogeneity in lung cancer (dated by TCRdb to about 2019). Broadly, across the study: Beta-chain transcripts were consistently detected in greater numbers than alpha-chain transcripts, which likely reflects a higher abundance of beta-chain transcripts. The study quantitatively compared TCR alpha and beta repertoires across multiple tumor regions, matched nontumor lung and blood in non-small cell lung cancer. TCR repertoire features were related to nonsynonymous mutation counts determined by whole-exome sequencing of tumor tissue. In the raw uncorrected reads, each unique combination of TCR and UMI appeared more than ten times on average. Both alpha and beta chains were TCR-sequenced in approximately 200 tumor regions, some 64 matched nontumor lung samples and 56 PBMC samples obtained at surgery.

The method behind the library was 5' RACE. Instrument on record: NextSeq 500. The TCR library protocol attached a unique molecular identifier to each TCR cDNA molecule to allow correction of PCR and sequencing errors. Per the source publication's procedure: Decombinator tools were used for TCR identification, UMI-based error correction and CDR3 extraction. Expanded TCRs were defined as those above a frequency of 2 per 1,000, corresponding to the top 1% of the tumor frequency distribution. Rényi diversity was computed with the R vegan package after subsampling each repertoire 100 times to 5,000 TCRs. To build CDR3 similarity networks, amino acid triplet string-kernel similarity was used, and CDR3s were connected when their pairwise similarity was above 0.82. TCRdb took the public reads, trimmed them with fastp at Q25, ran MiXCR for clone calling and kept in-frame beta chains. Every CDR3 protein is listed once, alongside the most common genes and DNA of its rows. The authors' filters were not applied to this entry. The sample table holds roughly 46,000 distinct CDR3 sequences, of which roughly 10% were seen once. Of the sample, about 43% is held by the ten largest clones.

This clonotype was seen only a few times. Its antigen remains unidentified. No much larger clone exists at a distance of one base, and base qualities are not known. The study at large found these results: Additional single-cell paired TCR alpha and beta sequencing was considered necessary to confirm, at a functional level, the hypothesis that regional TCRs recognize regional mutations. Ubiquitous expanded tumor TCRs were found in blood more often at tumor resection than at routine follow-up.

The CDR3 sequence holds 15 residues, the cysteine and phenylalanine included. Just the 45-base CDR3 DNA is kept, in frame starting at base 1. V is reduced by 4 bases and J by 0 bases, leaving a spacing of 14 bases between them. CDR1 and CDR2 are read off the germline V gene as SGHDT and YYEEEE. The time point tag for this specimen amounts to: sample taken at primary tumor resection. TCR sequencing used whole RNA extracted from tumor and nontumor lung tissue, or from cryopreserved PBMC samples, without cell sorting. The donors were around 69 patients from the lung TRACERx cohort who had early-stage, untreated non-small cell lung cancer. Patients were selected for TCR sequencing only if sufficient RNA was available from at least two tumor regions.

In this chain, TRBV5-6 is recombined with TRBJ2-7; the D segment could be TRBD2, given 6 matching bases. This specimen consisted of PBMCs, obtained at surgery. The clonotype comes from a female donor with early-stage non-small cell lung cancer. CDR3 sequence: CASSISGSASYEQYF. The base sequence is TGTGCCAGCAGCATAAGCGGGTCCGCCTCCTACGAGCAGTACTTC.